This entry concerns a single TCR beta chain. Original processing methods: Nucleated cell number was recorded as an estimate derived from reference gene primer amplification. The method was immunoSEQ multiplex PCR; TCRdb's version includes in-frame clones alone and lacks a portion of them. V and J calls and clone size are as listed in that table; D and trimming were resolved from the DNA. Of approximately 210,000 clones in the sample, about 83% are singletons; the top ten hold 7% to 10%. This CDR3 is built from 13 residues. Between the trimmed V and J ends, which lost 7 bases and 6 bases, there was a span of 15 bases. Germline V CDR1 and CDR2: MDHEN, SYDVKM. This sample stems from a study of blood T cell repertoires in COVID-19. Study as a whole: Samples taken during acute and convalescent COVID-19 were collected in the United States, Italy and Spain. PBMCs, B-cell-depleted T cells, or T cells were the source of the cDNA or gDNA that made up the material.

What was sequenced was peripheral blood. The gene calls are TRBV28 and TRBJ1-1; D is ambiguous. The receptor was isolated from a woman aged 45-60 years with acute or convalescent COVID-19. In DNA form, the CDR3 reads TGTGCCAGCACTAAAGGAGGGTCTCCTGAAGCTTTCTTT. This codes for CASTKGGSPEAFF. The full variable domain, its missing parts supplied by reference TRBV28 and TRBJ1-1, is DVKVTQSSRYLVKRTGEKVFLECVQDMDHENMFWYRQDPGLGLRLIYFSYDVKMKEKGDIPEGYSVSREKKERFSLILESASTNQTSMYLCASTKGGSPEAFFGQGTRLTVV.